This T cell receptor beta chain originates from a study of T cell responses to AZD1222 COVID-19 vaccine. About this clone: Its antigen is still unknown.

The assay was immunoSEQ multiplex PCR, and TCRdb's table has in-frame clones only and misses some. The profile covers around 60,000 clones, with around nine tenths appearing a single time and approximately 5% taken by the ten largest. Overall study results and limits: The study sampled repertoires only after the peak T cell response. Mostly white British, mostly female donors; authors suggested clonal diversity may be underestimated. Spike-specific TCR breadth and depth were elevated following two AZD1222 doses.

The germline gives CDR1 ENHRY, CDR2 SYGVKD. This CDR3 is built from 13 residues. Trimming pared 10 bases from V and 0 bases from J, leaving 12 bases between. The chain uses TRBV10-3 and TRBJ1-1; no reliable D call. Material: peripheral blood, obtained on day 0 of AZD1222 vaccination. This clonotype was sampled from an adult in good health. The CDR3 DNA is TGTGCCACCCAATTGGATTTGAACACTGAAGCTTTCTTT. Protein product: CATQLDLNTEAFF.